This T cell receptor beta chain stems from a study of somatic mutations in cytotoxic T cells in rheumatoid arthritis (dated by TCRdb to the late 2010s). For context, the study as a whole: A FACSAria II or Sony SH800 was used to flow-sort some V beta antibody-stained T-cell populations at nearly 100% purity, and TCRB sequencing was also done on sorted V beta1+ cells. The study asked whether expanded CD8+ T-cell clones in newly diagnosed, untreated rheumatoid arthritis carry somatic mutations, and used TCRB deep sequencing to characterize clonality. For 65 to 80 rheumatoid arthritis patients and approximately 20 healthy controls, TCRB deep sequencing was carried out. The median ages of the patient and control groups were essentially identical. Beyond this particular receptor, the publication reports: Rheumatoid arthritis patients and age-matched healthy controls did not significantly differ in CD8+ T-cell clonality. The largest CD8+ clone made up more than 20% of CD8+ cells in about an eighth of the roughly 60 patients, and blood and synovial fluid shared several identical CD8+ TCRB sequences. The slight underrepresentation of TRBV07 in patients was not corrected for multiple comparisons. The expanded CD8+ clones had unknown antigen targets, and not appearing in virus-specific databases did not rule out that they were virus-specific. In patients, CD8+ clonality rose with age (Spearman r of about 0.51), which was not the case in healthy controls.

Healthy controls were about 19 blood donors whose buffy coats were used, with a median age of around 56 years (range about 21-80) and about 55% female. Flow cytometry confirmed the purity of CD4+ and CD8+ cells that had been isolated by positive magnetic bead selection on an AutoMACS. Peripheral blood mononuclear cells were isolated by Ficoll-Paque PLUS density gradient separation. DNA was extracted from CD4-enriched, CD8-enriched or PBMC samples with Nucleospin Tissue or Tissue XS kits and quantified with a Qubit 2.0 fluorometer. According to the germline V gene (reference sequence), CDR1 reads DFQATT and CDR2 reads SNEGSKA. The CDR3 numbers 9 residues from cysteine through phenylalanine. The only DNA kept is the CDR3, 27 bases in frame from the first base. Trimming removed 0 bases from V and 8 bases from J, leaving 1 base between the germline ends. Genomic DNA underwent TCRB CDR3 sequencing using the immunoSEQ assay. The study's own analysis went as follows. Nothing other than productive TCRB rearrangements was included in the analyses. Defining a clone by its unique TCRB CDR3 sequence, the study calculated clonality as a productive clonality index derived from Shannon entropy. Repertoire overlap for a pair of samples was computed from each clone's template counts relative to total templates per sample. A correlation with a Spearman r of roughly 0.61 was found between V-gene usage by flow cytometry and V-gene usage by TCRB sequencing. This immuneACCESS table, as held by TCRdb, lists in-frame sequences with V and J called but not all clones. Of the missing ones, under half trace to an unresolved V gene in checked studies; the others have no known cause. V and J calls and clone size are as listed in that table; D and trimming were resolved from the DNA. The table for this sample lists under 20,000 clones; 80% to 90% of them were counted only once. The ten biggest clones cover roughly 15% of the sample.

As concerns this clone: No cognate antigen has been identified for it. No base-level quality is on record; no much larger clone is a single base apart.

The receptor comes from a man aged 40-49 years in good health. The rearranged chain carries TRBV20-1 and TRBJ1-2, with no reliable assignment of the D segment. The sequencing sample was made of CD8+ T cells sorted from blood. The sequenced DNA is TGCAGTGCTAGAGACGGCTACACCTTC. It translates as CSARDGYTF.